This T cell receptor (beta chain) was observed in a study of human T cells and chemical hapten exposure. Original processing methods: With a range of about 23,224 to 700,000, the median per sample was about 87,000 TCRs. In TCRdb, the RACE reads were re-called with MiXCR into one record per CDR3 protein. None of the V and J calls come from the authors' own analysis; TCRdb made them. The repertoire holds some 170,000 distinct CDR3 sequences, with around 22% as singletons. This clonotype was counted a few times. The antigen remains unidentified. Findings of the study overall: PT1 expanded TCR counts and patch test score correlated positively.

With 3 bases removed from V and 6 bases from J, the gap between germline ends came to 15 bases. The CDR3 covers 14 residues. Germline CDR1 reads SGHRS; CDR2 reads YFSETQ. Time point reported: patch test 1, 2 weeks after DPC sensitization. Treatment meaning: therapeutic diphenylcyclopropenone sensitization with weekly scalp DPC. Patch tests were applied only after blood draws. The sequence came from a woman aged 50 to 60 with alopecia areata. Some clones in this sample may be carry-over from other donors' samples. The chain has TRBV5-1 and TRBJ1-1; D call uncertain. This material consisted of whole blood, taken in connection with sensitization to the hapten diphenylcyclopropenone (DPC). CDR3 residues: CASSWSAGSAEAFF. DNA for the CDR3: TGCGCCAGCAGCTGGTCAGCGGGGTCCGCTGAAGCTTTCTTT.